This TCR beta chain derives from a study of metastatic and nonmetastatic thyroid tumors. Whole-study context: Across peripheral blood and tumor or nodule tissue samples taken from malignant and benign thyroid patients, the repertoires were compared with one another. Regarding the study as a whole: Compared with benign nodules, malignant thyroid tumors were reported to have significantly higher TCR beta diversity in both blood and tumor.

In the source study's methods: Using the CDR3 differences seen across clinicopathological groups, the authors built a distant-metastasis classifier for papillary thyroid cancer, which was meant to discriminate distant-metastatic patients. Through MiXCR, TCRdb re-clonotyped the PCR reads. The authors' filters were not applied to this entry. The sample carries around 26,000 clones, about 13% recorded once. Trimming took off 5 bases at V and 0 bases at J, with 2 bases between the two ends. Per germline, CDR1 SGHRS and CDR2 YFSETQ. The CDR3 has 11 amino acids. This clone has a count of ten or more. Its antigen remains unknown. All patients were treatment-naive before thyroid surgery.

The specimen was blood. The sequence was obtained from a female donor with papillary thyroid cancer or a benign thyroid nodule (not recorded which). Some clones in this sample may be carry-over from other donors' samples. V usage is TRBV5-1 and J usage is TRBJ1-2; unclear D gene. The CDR3 nucleotides are TGCGCCAGCAGATCTAACTATGGCTACACCTTC. Translation: CASRSNYGYTF.